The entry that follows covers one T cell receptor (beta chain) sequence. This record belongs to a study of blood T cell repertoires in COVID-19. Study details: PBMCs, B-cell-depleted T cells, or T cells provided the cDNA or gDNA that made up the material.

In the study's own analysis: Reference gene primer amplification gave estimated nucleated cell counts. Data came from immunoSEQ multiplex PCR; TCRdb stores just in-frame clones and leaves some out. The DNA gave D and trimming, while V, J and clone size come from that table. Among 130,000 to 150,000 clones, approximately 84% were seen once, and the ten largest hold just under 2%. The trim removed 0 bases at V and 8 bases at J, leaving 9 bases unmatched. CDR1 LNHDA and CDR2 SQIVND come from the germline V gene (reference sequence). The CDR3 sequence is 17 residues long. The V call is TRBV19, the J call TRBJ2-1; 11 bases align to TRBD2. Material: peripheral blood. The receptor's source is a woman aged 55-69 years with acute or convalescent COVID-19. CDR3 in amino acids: CASSIDRRLAGTYEQFF. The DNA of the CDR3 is TGTGCCAGTAGTATAGATCGAAGACTAGCGGGAACGTATGAGCAGTTCTTC. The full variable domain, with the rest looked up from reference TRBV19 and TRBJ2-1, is DGGITQSPKYLFRKEGQNVTLSCEQNLNHDAMYWYRQDPGQGLRLIYYSQIVNDFQKGDIAEGYSVSREKKESFPLTVTSAQKNPTAFYLCASSIDRRLAGTYEQFFGPGTRLTVL.